Listed below are T cell receptor beta chains from one sample, sequenced in a study of Tregs in tolerant kidney transplant recipients. Repertoires were generated with immunoSEQ multiplex PCR, while TCRdb's copy carries only in-frame clones and drops some. The sample records 55,000 to 75,000 clones, around 87% being singletons. This specimen consisted of CD4+ T cells from blood (PBMCs), obtained 6 months after the transplant. These receptors were taken from a human patient who received a combined kidney and bone marrow transplant. Some T cells may arise from the graft donor. Both conserved end residues are part of each CDR3. The D gene is left open where the match is weak. Clone sizes are given selectively: once, few, many, or a class where the clone is expanded.

. | TRBJ2-5 | 13 | . | TRBV18 | CASSKVRVETQYF | TGTGCCAGCTCAAAGGTGCGGGTAGAGACCCAGTACTTC
. | TRBJ1-1 | 14 | . | TRBV6-5 | CASSRGGGRAEAFF | TGTGCCAGCAGTAGGGGGGGAGGGAGGGCTGAAGCTTTCTTT
TRBD2 | TRBJ2-5 | 14 | . | TRBV5-1 | CASSLAGGPGSQYF | TGCGCCAGCAGCTTAGCGGGAGGGCCGGGGAGCCAGTACTTC
TRBD1 | TRBJ1-2 | 15 | . | TRBV2 | CASSEARRQGNGYTF | TGTGCCAGCAGTGAAGCCAGGAGACAGGGGAATGGCTACACCTTC
. | TRBJ2-7 | 15 | . | TRBV7-2 | CASSLGLRTAYEQYF | TGTGCCAGCAGCTTAGGCCTCCGGACAGCATACGAGCAGTACTTC
TRBD2 | TRBJ2-2 | 16 | . | TRBV6-5 | CASSYGAGGDTGELFF | TGTGCCAGCAGTTACGGAGCGGGAGGAGACACCGGGGAGCTGTTTTTT
TRBD2 | TRBJ2-3 | 13 | . | TRBV29-1 | CRGGSGSPDTQYF | TGCAGAGGGGGGAGCGGGAGCCCAGATACGCAGTATTTT
. | TRBJ2-3 | 14 | . | TRBV19 | CASSPGDFTDTQYF | TGTGCCAGTAGCCCGGGAGACTTCACAGATACGCAGTATTTT
TRBD1 | TRBJ1-3 | 15 | few | TRBV19 | CASSNRTGIGNTIYF | TGTGCCAGTAGTAACCGGACAGGGATCGGAAACACCATATATTTT
. | TRBJ2-7 | 16 | . | TRBV4-3 | CASSQFGTPSSYEQYF | TGCGCCAGCAGCCAATTTGGGACACCGAGCTCCTACGAGCAGTACTTC
TRBD1 | TRBJ1-6 | 13 | . | TRBV2 | CAGRQGEDSPLHF | TGTGCCGGCCGACAGGGGGAGGATTCCCCCCTCCACTTT
. | TRBJ2-1 | 16 | . | TRBV7-2 | CASSLARASSYNEQFF | TGTGCCAGCAGCTTAGCGAGGGCTAGCAGTTACAATGAGCAGTTCTTC
. | TRBJ2-3 | 14 | . | TRBV18 | CASSPLGHSDTQYF | TGTGCCAGCTCACCCTTGGGGCATTCAGATACGCAGTATTTT
TRBD2 | TRBJ2-2 | 17 | . | TRBV11-2 | CASSLRAGLYNTGELFF | TGTGCCAGCAGCTTACGGGCGGGACTATACAACACCGGGGAGCTGTTTTTT
. | TRBJ1-2 | 13 | . | TRBV4-3 | CASSQGFGYGYTF | TGCGCCAGCAGCCAAGGGTTCGGCTATGGCTACACCTTC
TRBD1 | TRBJ1-2 | 15 | once | TRBV5-1 | CASSLGQGRGFGYTF | TGCGCCAGCAGCCTTGGACAGGGGAGGGGATTTGGCTACACCTTC
TRBD2 | TRBJ2-7 | 16 | . | TRBV19 | CASTPVGTSGAYEQYF | TGTGCCAGTACTCCAGTAGGGACTAGCGGAGCTTACGAGCAGTACTTC
. | TRBJ1-3 | 12 | few | TRBV29-1 | CSGGQPGNTIYF | TGCAGCGGTGGACAACCTGGAAACACCATATATTTT
TRBD1 | TRBJ2-7 | 17 | . | TRBV15 | CATSTRIGTGGADEQYF | TGTGCCACCAGCACCCGGATCGGGACAGGGGGCGCGGACGAGCAGTACTTC
TRBD2 | TRBJ2-7 | 17 | . | TRBV4-3 | CASSQDRLAGGSYEQYF | TGCGCCAGCAGCCAAGACAGACTAGCGGGCGGATCCTACGAGCAGTACTTC
. | TRBJ2-3 | 14 | . | TRBV9 | CASSVVSRTDTQYF | TGTGCCAGCAGCGTAGTGAGCCGAACAGATACGCAGTATTTT
. | TRBJ2-7 | 17 | . | TRBV5-1 | CASSSMAVAWGGAEQYF | TGCGCCAGCAGCTCAATGGCCGTCGCGTGGGGAGGCGCCGAGCAGTACTTC
. | TRBJ1-1 | 14 | . | TRBV19 | CASSIPGGYTEAFF | TGTGCCAGTAGTATCCCAGGTGGGTATACTGAAGCTTTCTTT
TRBD2 | TRBJ2-7 | 14 | few | TRBV19 | CASSPREAPYEQYF | TGTGCCAGCAGCCCACGGGAGGCACCCTACGAGCAGTACTTC
. | TRBJ2-5 | 14 | . | TRBV7-3 | CASSLSPLTGTQYF | TGTGCCAGCAGCTTATCGCCGCTCACCGGGACCCAGTACTTC
TRBD2 | TRBJ2-3 | 16 | . | TRBV5-4 | CASSFAGGRETDTQYF | TGTGCCAGCAGCTTCGCCGGCGGGAGAGAAACAGATACGCAGTATTTT
TRBD1 | TRBJ1-1 | 16 | . | TRBV5-1 | CASRPDGPTGGTEAFF | TGCGCCAGCAGGCCCGATGGCCCCACAGGGGGCACTGAAGCTTTCTTT
TRBD2 | TRBJ2-7 | 19 | . | TRBV15 | CATSRDMTLAGGQTYEQYF | TGTGCCACCAGCAGAGATATGACATTAGCGGGAGGTCAAACCTACGAGCAGTACTTC
. | TRBJ2-5 | 13 | . | TRBV19 | CASSSGGRETQYF | TGTGCCAGTAGTTCCGGAGGTCGAGAGACCCAGTACTTC